Below, 20 T cell receptor beta chains from the same sample are listed, as sequenced in a study of blood T cells in healthy people across ages. A second PCR, run for about 7 to 11 cycles, used a sample-barcoded 5' primer plus a J-beta primer mix. TCRdb independently ran MiXCR on the 5' RACE reads; one entry per CDR3 protein. The data contain over a million distinct CDR3 sequences, roughly two fifths of them seen just once; the ten biggest clones take up about 3.8%. Sequencing was performed on blood. The receptor set was obtained from a young woman in good health.

The V and J genes are TRBV4-3 and TRBJ1-5, with D maybe TRBD1 (6 bases). V was pared by 4 bases and J by 6 bases, with 28 bases between. The CDR3 has 19 residues. Germline V gives CDR1 LGHNA, CDR2 YSLEER. The CDR3 DNA is TGCGCCAGCAGCCCGGGCCTTACGGACAGTACGGTTTCCAGTCAGCCCCAGCATTTT. Translating gives CASSPGLTDSTVSSQPQHF.

The chain joins TRBV6-2 or TRBV6-3 to TRBJ2-3; D call uncertain. The germline gives CDR1 MNHEY, CDR2 SVGEGT. The germline V and J ends were trimmed by 1 base and 1 base, with 9 bases remaining between them. The CDR3 length is 15 residues. The CDR3 is CASSYYIRRTDTQYF. The DNA of the CDR3 is TGTGCCAGCAGTTACTATATCAGACGCACAGATACGCAGTATTTT.

The genes are TRBV4-2 and TRBJ1-2; no clear D gene. The V end was cut by 1 base, the J end by 1 base, with 7 bases between. This CDR3 spans 14 amino acids. Germline V gives CDR1 LGHNA, CDR2 YNFKEQ. The chain's CDR3 is CASSQVDGNYGYTF. The CDR3 DNA reads as TGTGCCAGCAGCCAAGTAGACGGTAACTATGGCTACACCTTC.

The chain is built from TRBV6-2 or TRBV6-3 and TRBJ1-4; 10 bases are shared with TRBD1. This CDR3 has 13 amino acids. The germline V gene has CDR1 MNHEY and CDR2 SVGEGT. Trimming took 8 bases from V and 10 from J; bases not matched to a gene: 7. The CDR3 sequence: CASLGTGEGKLFF. The CDR3 nucleotides read TGTGCCAGCCTTGGGACAGGGGAGGGAAAACTGTTTTTT.

This clonotype was seen only a few times. V is TRBV27 and J is TRBJ2-7; 10 nucleotides agree with TRBD1. Germline V lookup: CDR1 MNHEY, CDR2 SMNVEV (reference sequence). The CDR3 loop spans 14 amino acids. V was clipped by 6 bases and J by 3 bases; unmatched bases: 5. The CDR3 coding sequence is TGTGCCAGCAGCCGACAGGGGGCCTTCTACGAGCAGTACTTC. Amino acids: CASSRQGAFYEQYF.

The rearrangement links TRBV29-1 to TRBJ2-3, with 9 bases that match TRBD2. J gave up 6 bases and V 7 bases, and 14 bases lay outside the gene matches. The CDR3 is made up of 15 amino acids. Per germline, CDR1 SQVTM and CDR2 ANQGSEA. The CDR3 sequence is CSGSAREGAHDTQYF. Here the CDR3 DNA reads TGCAGCGGTTCGGCGCGGGAGGGGGCCCATGATACGCAGTATTTT.

This clonotype was observed a few times. The CDR3 DNA follows: TGTGCCATCAGGGATCCACTAGCGGGAGTCTATGAGCAGTTCTTC. It encodes CAIRDPLAGVYEQFF. The chain recombines TRBV10-3 with TRBJ2-1; the match to TRBD2 covers 11 bases. This CDR3 comprises 15 residues. With V trimmed by 6 bases and J by 8 bases, 9 bases remained unmatched. In germline, CDR1 is ENHRY, CDR2 SYGVKD.

This clonotype was observed a few times. This sequence joins TRBV6-5 and TRBJ2-4; TRBD2 aligns across 12 bases. Germline V gene sequence: CDR1 MNHEY, CDR2 SVGAGI. The CDR3 has 15 residues. J lost 6 bases, V lost 2 bases, and 2 bases had no gene match. The CDR3 region is CASSYGTSGLNIQYF. For the CDR3, the DNA is TGTGCCAGCAGTTACGGGACTAGCGGGCTAAACATTCAGTACTTC.

For the CDR3, the DNA is TGTGCCAGCAGCAAAGGGCGAGCGGACAGCTCCTACAATGAGCAGTTCTTC. Translation gives CASSKGRADSSYNEQFF. The genes are TRBV21-1 and TRBJ2-1; TRBD2 is the table's D call, not checked against the DNA. TRBV21-1 is a pseudogene segment. CDR3 length: 17 amino acids.

The genes are TRBV7-2 and TRBJ2-3; D ambiguous. CDR3 size: 15 residues. Germline V lookup: CDR1 SGHTA, CDR2 FQGNSA. V lost 8 bases, J lost 6 bases, and 21 bases lay in between. The CDR3 nucleotides read TGTGCCAGCCAACGAACCGAGGCCCAGGTGGATACGCAGTATTTT. It yields the protein CASQRTEAQVDTQYF.

The sample holds a few counts of this clonotype. The chain recombines TRBV10-3 with TRBJ2-5; D unclear. The ends were cut back, 1 base at V and 6 bases at J, with 12 bases in the middle. Germline V CDR1 and CDR2: ENHRY, SYGVKD. The CDR3 is made up of 14 amino acids. As DNA, the CDR3 is TGTGCCATCAGTGAGTTGGGTTCGGCAAAGACCCAGTACTTC. Its translation: CAISELGSAKTQYF.

This clonotype was found a few times. V gene TRBV12-3 or TRBV12-4 combines with J gene TRBJ1-2; no clear D gene. This CDR3 has 13 residues. The V and J ends lost 3 bases and 7 bases respectively, with 12 bases between them. For the CDR3, the DNA is TGTGCCAGCAGTTTTGCGGGAAATATTGGCTACACCTTC. Its protein is CASSFAGNIGYTF.

J is TRBJ1-2 and V is TRBV27; TRBD1 is a possible D gene (5 bases). Deletions cut 1 base from V and 6 bases from J, with 18 bases between. The germline CDR1 and CDR2 sequences are MNHEY and SMNVEV (reference sequence). The CDR3 sequence is 16 residues long. CDR3 in DNA: TGTGCCAGCAGTTTATTAGGTGGGACCCCCAGGGATGGCTACACCTTC. This gives the protein CASSLLGGTPRDGYTF.

The chain joins TRBV3-1 to TRBJ2-5; no clear D gene. V was clipped by 5 bases and J by 11 bases, with 15 bases between them. Germline CDR1 reads LGHDT; CDR2 reads YNNKEL (reference sequence). CDR3 length: 12 residues. The CDR3 loop is CASSKQPSEQYF. The CDR3 region has the DNA TGTGCCAGCAGCAAACAGCCCTCTGAGCAGTACTTC.

The V and J genes are TRBV4-1 and TRBJ1-5; 9 nucleotides match TRBD1. V lost 4 bases to trimming and J lost 6 bases; unmatched junction nucleotides: 10. Germline CDR1 is MGHRA and CDR2 is YSYEKL. The CDR3 spans 16 residues. The CDR3 sequence is CASSRQDRGVGQPQHF. CDR3 nucleotides: TGCGCCAGCAGCCGCCAAGACAGGGGGGTTGGTCAGCCCCAGCATTTT.

This chain links TRBV25-1 with TRBJ2-4; perhaps D is TRBD1 or TRBD2 (5 bases each). Germline V gives CDR1 MGHDK, CDR2 SYGVNS. The CDR3 is 16 amino acids. V was trimmed by 3 bases and J by 3 bases, leaving 15 bases between them. CDR3 coding DNA: TGTGCCAGCAGTGACTCGGCGTGGGGGAACAAAAACATTCAGTACTTC. Protein sequence: CASSDSAWGNKNIQYF. The full variable domain, completed using reference TRBV25-1 and TRBJ2-4, is EADIYQTPRYLVIGTGKKITLECSQTMGHDKMYWYQQDPGMELHLIHYSYGVNSTEKGDLSSESTVSRIRTEHFPLTLESARPSHTSQYLCASSDSAWGNKNIQYFGAGTRLSVL.

Remarks on this clonotype: The junction and the germline gene differ at one end; a read error may be behind it. The CDR3 DNA is TGCACCAGCAGCCAAGATTTGGTGAACAGCGGCTGGGCTGAAGCTTTCTTT. Its protein is CTSSQDLVNSGWAEAFF. The chain carries TRBV4-3 and TRBJ1-1; D gene unclear. CDR3 length: 17 amino acids. Germline loops: CDR1 LGHNA, CDR2 YSLEER.

This clonotype was counted between two and nine times. The chain employs TRBV29-1 and TRBJ2-1; 7 bases are shared with TRBD2. The CDR3 is 14 residues long. Germline CDR1 is SQVTM and CDR2 is ANQGSEA. After removal of 7 bases from V and 2 bases from J, the junction contained 8 bases not matched to a gene. CDR3 amino acids: CSAVRTRPYNEQFF. The CDR3 bases are TGCAGCGCCGTCCGGACTAGACCCTACAATGAGCAGTTCTTC.

The genes are TRBV6-5 and TRBJ2-7; 9 bases fit TRBD1. V shed 6 bases, J shed 4 bases, and the junction held 10 bases outside the gene matches. This CDR3 spans 15 amino acids. The germline V gene has CDR1 MNHEY and CDR2 SVGAGI. The chain's CDR3 is CASRSPRDREYEQYF. CDR3 in DNA: TGTGCCAGCAGAAGCCCCCGGGACAGGGAATACGAGCAGTACTTC.

This rearrangement joins TRBV12-3 or TRBV12-4 to TRBJ2-3; no definite D call. V shed 0 bases and J shed 0 bases, with 10 bases lying between them. The CDR3 length is 16 residues. The DNA for the CDR3 is TGTGCCAGCAGTTTAGCTCGGTCCGCTAGCACAGATACGCAGTATTTT. Its translation is CASSLARSASTDTQYF.